These 7 T cell receptor beta chains originate from one sample sequenced in a study of low-dose radiotherapy and immunotherapy resistance in tumors. The sample's time point: before trial treatment. cDNA synthesis used a TRAV/TRBV-specific primer set for both chains. The authors amplified TCRs for 20 to 25 PCR cycles with a constant-region primer and a V-primer adapter. Via MiXCR, TCRdb re-called the reads, giving one row per CDR3 protein. The data hold about 89,000 distinct CDR3 sequences, with 9% to 9.5% observed a single time. The sequences come from PBMCs, collected before treatment. These TCRs come from a male donor with prostate cancer.

This clonotype was seen many times. The V gene is TRBV5-5, the J gene TRBJ1-3; D not certain. Germline V gene lookup returns CDR1 SGHKS and CDR2 YYEKEE (reference sequence). Trimming stripped 4 bases from V and 2 bases from J, with 10 bases between. CDR3 size: 14 residues. CDR3 DNA: TGTGCCAGCAGCCCGGAGTGGGCTGGAAACACCATATATTTT. Translated, it gives CASSPEWAGNTIYF.

This clonotype was counted at least ten times. The V call is TRBV5-6, the J call TRBJ2-2; 10 nucleotides line up with TRBD2. The trim removed 0 bases at V and 7 bases at J, leaving 9 bases unmatched. Germline CDR1 is SGHDT and CDR2 is YYEEEE. CDR3 length: 17 residues. The CDR3 bases are TGTGCCAGCAGCTTGGGAAGGCTAGCGGGAGAAGGCGGGGAGCTGTTTTTT. Translating it yields CASSLGRLAGEGGELFF. The full variable domain, rest sourced from reference TRBV5-6 and TRBJ2-2, is DAGVTQSPTHLIKTRGQQVTLRCSPKSGHDTVSWYQQALGQGPQFIFQYYEEEERQRGNFPDRFSGHQFPNYSSELNVNALLLGDSALYLCASSLGRLAGEGGELFFGEGSRLTVL.

The table lists this clonotype with many counts. The chain joins TRBV20-1 to TRBJ1-2; D may be TRBD1 (6 bases). The CDR3 length is 11 residues. Germline values: CDR1 DFQATT, CDR2 SNEGSKA (reference sequence). The V and J ends lost 5 bases and 8 bases respectively, with 12 bases between them. CDR3 in DNA: TGCAGTGCTCCGGACAGCTCCGGCTACACCTTC. This encodes CSAPDSSGYTF.

This clonotype was picked up many times. V gene TRBV4-1 combines with J gene TRBJ2-7; D is perhaps TRBD1 (5 bases). CDR3 size: 15 residues. Trimming cost V 1 base and J 1 base, with 11 bases left between them. Germline V gives CDR1 MGHRA, CDR2 YSYEKL. The CDR3 loop reads CASSQGLTVSYEQYF. The CDR3 bases are TGCGCCAGCAGCCAAGGACTGACAGTTTCCTACGAGCAGTACTTC.

The rearrangement joins TRBV19 to TRBJ1-3; D call uncertain. This CDR3 is built from 14 residues. Germline loops: CDR1 LNHDA, CDR2 SQIVND (reference sequence). With 5 bases removed from V and 1 base from J, the gap between germline ends came to 9 bases. CDR3 protein: CASSVQISGNTIYF. The CDR3 DNA follows: TGTGCCAGTAGTGTACAAATATCTGGAAACACCATATATTTT.

This clonotype showed up many times. The chain combines TRBV21-1 with TRBJ2-2; no check of the table's D call, TRBD1, against the DNA was made. TRBV21-1 is a listed pseudogene. There are 15 residues in the CDR3. CDR3 loop: CASSKCRGGTGELFF. The CDR3 region has the DNA TGTGCCAGCAGCAAATGTCGGGGGGGTACCGGGGAGCTGTTTTTT.

This clonotype was detected many times. The rearrangement joins TRBV30 to TRBJ1-5; TRBD1 agrees at 8 bases. With V trimmed by 2 bases and J by 4 bases, 4 bases remained unmatched. This CDR3 region has 14 residues. CDR1 GTSNPN and CDR2 SVGIG come from the germline V gene (reference sequence). This CDR3 is CAWSKGQENQPQHF. Here the CDR3 DNA reads TGTGCCTGGAGTAAGGGACAGGAAAATCAGCCCCAGCATTTT. Variable domain in full (rest from reference TRBV30 and TRBJ1-5): SQTIHQWPATLVQPVGSPLSLECTVEGTSNPNLYWYRQAAGRGLQLLFYSVGIGQISSEVPQNLSASRPQDRQFILSSKKLLLSDSGFYLCAWSKGQENQPQHFGDGTRLSIL.